This is a list of T cell receptor beta chains from one sample in a study of T cell responses to AZD1222 COVID-19 vaccine. The assay was immunoSEQ multiplex PCR, and TCRdb's table has in-frame clones only and misses some. The sample consists of tens of thousands of clones, around 81% of them appearing once. Sequencing was performed on peripheral blood, taken 28 days after the second AZD1222 dose. The source of these receptors is an adult who received the AZD1222 COVID-19 vaccine. Both conserved end residues are part of each CDR3. Fields, in order: D gene, clone size, J gene, V gene, CDR3 protein, CDR3 DNA. The D gene is left open where the match is weak. The size entry is marked missing in some rows and otherwise reads once, few, many or a size class.

D: -
size: -
J: TRBJ1-4
V: TRBV30
CDR3: CAWSPGDREKLFF
DNA: TGTGCCTGGAGTCCAGGGGACCGTGAAAAACTGTTTTTT

D: -
size: -
J: TRBJ2-5
V: TRBV24-1
CDR3: CATSDLQGTQYF
DNA: TGTGCCACCAGTGATTTGCAGGGGACCCAGTACTTC

D: -
size: -
J: TRBJ1-4
V: TRBV2
CDR3: CASGDNEKLFF
DNA: TGTGCCAGCGGCGATAATGAAAAACTGTTTTTT

D: -
size: -
J: TRBJ2-1
V: TRBV9
CDR3: CASSTRPRGSYNEQFF
DNA: TGTGCCAGCAGTACTCGACCCAGGGGCTCCTACAATGAGCAGTTCTTC

D: -
size: -
J: TRBJ1-4
V: TRBV5-6
CDR3: CASSSEGEKLFF
DNA: TGTGCCAGCAGCTCGGAGGGGGAAAAACTGTTTTTT

D: -
size: -
J: TRBJ1-5
V: TRBV29-1
CDR3: CSAQGMSNQPQHF
DNA: TGCAGCGCTCAGGGTATGAGCAATCAGCCCCAGCATTTT

D: -
size: -
J: TRBJ1-5
V: TRBV24-1
CDR3: CATSSVGNQPQHF
DNA: TGTGCCACCAGTTCGGTCGGGAATCAGCCCCAGCATTTT

D: -
size: few
J: TRBJ1-1
V: TRBV20-1
CDR3: CSASDHGANTEAFF
DNA: TGCAGTGCTAGTGATCATGGGGCGAACACTGAAGCTTTCTTT

D: TRBD1
size: once
J: TRBJ1-3
V: TRBV7-6
CDR3: CASSLRGQGASGNTIYF
DNA: TGTGCCAGCAGCTTACGGGGACAGGGAGCCTCTGGAAACACCATATATTTT

D: -
size: -
J: TRBJ2-2
V: TRBV6-5
CDR3: CASSSLGTGELFF
DNA: TGTGCCAGCAGTTCTTTGGGGACCGGGGAGCTGTTTTTT

D: TRBD1
size: once
J: TRBJ1-5
V: TRBV28
CDR3: CASVRQGLMDQPQHF
DNA: TGTGCCAGCGTTAGACAGGGCTTGATGGATCAGCCCCAGCATTTT

D: -
size: -
J: TRBJ1-6
V: TRBV2
CDR3: CASSVNQLGNSPLHF
DNA: TGTGCCAGCAGTGTTAACCAGCTTGGAAATTCACCCCTCCACTTT

D: TRBD1
size: -
J: TRBJ1-3
V: TRBV4-2
CDR3: CASSPRQGPKSGNTIYF
DNA: TGTGCCAGCAGCCCACGACAGGGGCCGAAATCTGGAAACACCATATATTTT

D: -
size: few
J: TRBJ2-5
V: TRBV13
CDR3: CASTIGGQVETQYF
DNA: TGTGCCAGCACCATAGGGGGGCAGGTAGAGACCCAGTACTTC

D: -
size: -
J: TRBJ2-6
V: TRBV18
CDR3: CASSPQDSGANVLTF
DNA: TGTGCCAGCTCACCACAGGACTCTGGGGCCAACGTCCTGACTTTC

D: TRBD1
size: few
J: TRBJ1-1
V: TRBV3-1/TRBV3-2
CDR3: CAIAQGMNTEAFF
DNA: TGTGCCATCGCACAGGGGATGAACACTGAAGCTTTCTTT

D: -
size: -
J: TRBJ1-1
V: TRBV6-1
CDR3: CASSTLQGSGEAFF
DNA: TGTGCCAGCAGTACCCTACAGGGATCGGGTGAAGCTTTCTTT

D: -
size: -
J: TRBJ1-1
V: TRBV28
CDR3: CASRITGRNTEAFF
DNA: TGTGCCAGCAGGATCACAGGGAGGAACACTGAAGCTTTCTTT

D: TRBD2
size: -
J: TRBJ2-3
V: TRBV5-6
CDR3: CASSRTGLITDTQYF
DNA: TGTGCCAGCAGCCGCACGGGACTAATCACAGATACGCAGTATTTT

D: -
size: -
J: TRBJ1-1
V: TRBV28
CDR3: CASQGQLGTEAFF
DNA: TGTGCCAGCCAGGGGCAGCTGGGCACTGAAGCTTTCTTT

D: -
size: -
J: TRBJ2-7
V: TRBV3-1/TRBV3-2
CDR3: CASSPGRTGEQYF
DNA: TGTGCCAGCAGCCCCGGCAGGACGGGCGAGCAGTACTTC

D: -
size: -
J: TRBJ1-1
V: TRBV2
CDR3: CASTETAPNTEAFF
DNA: TGTGCCAGCACCGAAACAGCTCCGAACACTGAAGCTTTCTTT

D: -
size: few
J: TRBJ2-1
V: TRBV28
CDR3: CASSSPGGNTYNEQFF
DNA: TGTGCCAGCAGTTCCCCTGGGGGGAACACCTACAATGAGCAGTTCTTC

D: TRBD2
size: few
J: TRBJ2-7
V: TRBV28
CDR3: CASSLGGGSAYEQYF
DNA: TGTGCCAGCAGTTTAGGTGGCGGGAGTGCCTACGAGCAGTACTTC

D: TRBD2
size: -
J: TRBJ2-5
V: TRBV2
CDR3: CASSGRRGGRQETQYF
DNA: TGTGCCAGCAGCGGTCGGCGGGGGGGCCGCCAAGAGACCCAGTACTTC

D: TRBD1
size: -
J: TRBJ2-2
V: TRBV3-1/TRBV3-2
CDR3: CASNTGGTGELFF
DNA: TGTGCCAGCAACACAGGGGGCACCGGGGAGCTGTTTTTT

D: TRBD1
size: once
J: TRBJ1-5
V: TRBV5-8
CDR3: CASSSGQGYNQPQHF
DNA: TGTGCCAGCAGCTCGGGACAGGGTTACAATCAGCCCCAGCATTTT

D: -
size: -
J: TRBJ1-3
V: TRBV7-9
CDR3: CASSFSGTSTGNTIYF
DNA: TGTGCCAGCAGCTTCTCCGGGACAAGCACTGGAAACACCATATATTTT

D: -
size: -
J: TRBJ2-7
V: TRBV18
CDR3: CASSPDQGGAYEQYF
DNA: TGTGCCAGCTCACCGGATCAGGGTGGGGCCTACGAGCAGTACTTC

D: -
size: few
J: TRBJ1-5
V: TRBV19
CDR3: CASSMAVYSNQPQHF
DNA: TGTGCCAGTAGTATGGCAGTTTATAGCAATCAGCCCCAGCATTTT

D: TRBD1
size: -
J: TRBJ2-2
V: TRBV15
CDR3: CATSREQGTGELFF
DNA: TGTGCCACCAGCAGAGAACAGGGGACCGGGGAGCTGTTTTTT

D: TRBD2
size: -
J: TRBJ2-7
V: TRBV27
CDR3: CASSLSPSGGVYEQYF
DNA: TGTGCCAGCAGTTTATCACCTAGCGGAGGTGTGTACGAGCAGTACTTC

D: TRBD2
size: -
J: TRBJ2-5
V: TRBV7-6
CDR3: CASSLARGLAGGPKETQYF
DNA: TGTGCCAGCAGCTTAGCGAGAGGGCTAGCGGGGGGGCCCAAAGAGACCCAGTACTTC

D: -
size: -
J: TRBJ2-7
V: TRBV5-4
CDR3: CASSLGASPHEQYF
DNA: TGTGCCAGCAGCTTGGGGGCGTCACCCCACGAGCAGTACTTC

D: -
size: -
J: TRBJ1-5
V: TRBV28
CDR3: CASSWDFSNQPQHF
DNA: TGTGCCAGCAGTTGGGACTTTAGCAATCAGCCCCAGCATTTT

D: -
size: once
J: TRBJ1-5
V: TRBV2
CDR3: CASRVGEAQPQHF
DNA: TGTGCCAGCAGGGTCGGGGAGGCTCAGCCCCAGCATTTT

D: -
size: -
J: TRBJ2-5
V: TRBV3-1/TRBV3-2
CDR3: CASSPMTHQETQYF
DNA: TGTGCCAGCAGCCCGATGACCCACCAAGAGACCCAGTACTTC

D: -
size: few
J: TRBJ2-4
V: TRBV6-5
CDR3: CASSYSGQGRNIQYF
DNA: TGTGCCAGCAGTTACTCAGGTCAGGGTAGGAACATTCAGTACTTC

D: -
size: -
J: TRBJ2-2
V: TRBV2
CDR3: CASSRQGLNTGELFF
DNA: TGTGCCAGCAGCCGACAGGGACTAAACACCGGGGAGCTGTTTTTT

D: TRBD1
size: once
J: TRBJ2-7
V: TRBV5-6
CDR3: CASSFGQGGYEQYF
DNA: TGTGCCAGCAGCTTCGGACAGGGTGGTTACGAGCAGTACTTC

D: -
size: once
J: TRBJ1-1
V: TRBV7-3
CDR3: CASSRGGNTEAFF
DNA: TGTGCCAGCAGTCGCGGGGGCAACACTGAAGCTTTCTTT

D: -
size: -
J: TRBJ2-5
V: TRBV24-1
CDR3: CATSDSTGLGETQYF
DNA: TGTGCCACCAGTGATTCGACAGGATTGGGAGAGACCCAGTACTTC

D: -
size: -
J: TRBJ1-2
V: TRBV13
CDR3: CASSFGRAPSNYGYTF
DNA: TGTGCCAGCAGCTTTGGAAGGGCGCCATCTAACTATGGCTACACCTTC

D: -
size: -
J: TRBJ1-5
V: TRBV4-3
CDR3: CASSQDGVQPQHF
DNA: TGCGCCAGCAGCCAAGACGGCGTCCAGCCCCAGCATTTT

D: -
size: -
J: TRBJ2-7
V: TRBV28
CDR3: CASSLGGEQYF
DNA: TGTGCCAGCAGTTTGGGCGGGGAGCAGTACTTC

D: TRBD2
size: once
J: TRBJ2-1
V: TRBV3-1/TRBV3-2
CDR3: CASSPLAGGGVEQFF
DNA: TGTGCCAGCAGCCCTCTCGCGGGAGGCGGGGTTGAGCAGTTCTTC

D: TRBD1
size: -
J: TRBJ2-7
V: TRBV3-1/TRBV3-2
CDR3: CASSWTGGHYEQYF
DNA: TGTGCCAGCAGTTGGACAGGGGGACACTACGAGCAGTACTTC

D: TRBD1
size: -
J: TRBJ2-1
V: TRBV24-1
CDR3: CATSGNRGGIRENYNEQFF
DNA: TGTGCCACCAGTGGTAACAGGGGTGGAATACGGGAAAACTACAATGAGCAGTTCTTC

D: TRBD2
size: -
J: TRBJ2-3
V: TRBV2
CDR3: CATSPTSGGATQYF
DNA: TGTGCCACCTCCCCGACTAGCGGGGGGGCAACGCAGTATTTT